The clone carrying this T cell receptor beta chain has only a few counts. What it binds is not known. TCRdb re-derived calls from the RT-PCR reads in MiXCR, one entry per CDR3 protein. The sample records approximately 310,000 distinct CDR3 sequences, 20% to 25% being singletons. The CDR3 is made up of 14 amino acids. Germline-derived CDR1 and CDR2 are KGHSH and LQKENI. V lost 3 bases, J lost 4 bases, and 12 bases lay in between. This specimen belongs to a study of response to subunit inactivated influenza vaccine. Findings and limits, study-wide: Every seasonal influenza vaccination brings in few new T cells, the authors suggested.

This sequence joins TRBV18 and TRBJ1-2; no clear D. The sequencing used PBMCs from blood, collected about 20 months after vaccination. The clonotype comes from a man aged 50 to 75 who received an inactivated influenza vaccine. The CDR3, as DNA: TGTGCCAGCTCACCCAAGCAGGCATCCTATGGCTACACCTTC. It codes for CASSPKQASYGYTF.